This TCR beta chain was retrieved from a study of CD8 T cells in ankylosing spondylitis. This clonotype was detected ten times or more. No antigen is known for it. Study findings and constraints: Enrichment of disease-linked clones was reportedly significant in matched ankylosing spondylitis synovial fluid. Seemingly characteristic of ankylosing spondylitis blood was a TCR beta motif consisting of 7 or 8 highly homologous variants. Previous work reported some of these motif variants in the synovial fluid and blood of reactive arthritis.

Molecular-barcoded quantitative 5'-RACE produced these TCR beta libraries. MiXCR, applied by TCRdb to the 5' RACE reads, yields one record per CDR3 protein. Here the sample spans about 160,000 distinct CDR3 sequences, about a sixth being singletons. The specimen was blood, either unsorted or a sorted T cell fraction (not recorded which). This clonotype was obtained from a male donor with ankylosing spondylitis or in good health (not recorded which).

As DNA, the CDR3 is TGTGCCAGCAGCGACAGGGTGTACACCGGGGAGCTGTTTTTT. This codes for CASSDRVYTGELFF. The rearrangement links TRBV7-8 to TRBJ2-2; 7 nucleotides align to TRBD1. The ends lost 5 bases at V and 3 bases at J; junction bases unmatched: 3. CDR3 size: 14 residues. CDR1 is SGHVS and CDR2 is FQNEAQ in the germline V gene.